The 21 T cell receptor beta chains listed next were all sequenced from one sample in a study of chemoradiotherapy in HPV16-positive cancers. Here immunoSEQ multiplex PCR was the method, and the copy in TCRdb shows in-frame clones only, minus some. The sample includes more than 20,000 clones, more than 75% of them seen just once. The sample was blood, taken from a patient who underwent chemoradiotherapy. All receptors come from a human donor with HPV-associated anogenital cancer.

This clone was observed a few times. In DNA form, the CDR3 reads TGTGCCAGCACCCCATCAGGGGATACCCAGCCCCAGCATTTT. Its protein product is CASTPSGDTQPQHF. The V and J genes are TRBV5-7 and TRBJ1-5, with TRBD1 as a possible D gene (6 bases). TRBV5-7 is labeled an ORF, and its function is uncertain. V was cut by 6 bases and J by 7 bases, with 17 bases left in between. The CDR3 spans 14 residues.

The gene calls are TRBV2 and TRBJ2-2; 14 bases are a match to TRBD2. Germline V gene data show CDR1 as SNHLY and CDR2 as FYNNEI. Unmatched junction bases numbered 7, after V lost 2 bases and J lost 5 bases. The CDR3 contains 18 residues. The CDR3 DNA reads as TGTGCCAGCAGTGAAAGGGGACTAGCGGGAGTCGGGACCGGGGAGCTGTTTTTT. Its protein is CASSERGLAGVGTGELFF.

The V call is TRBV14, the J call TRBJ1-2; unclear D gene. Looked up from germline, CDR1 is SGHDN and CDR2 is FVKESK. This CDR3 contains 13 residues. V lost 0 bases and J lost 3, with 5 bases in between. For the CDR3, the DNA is TGTGCCAGCAGCCAAGATCGCCACTATGGCTACACCTTC. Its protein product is CASSQDRHYGYTF.

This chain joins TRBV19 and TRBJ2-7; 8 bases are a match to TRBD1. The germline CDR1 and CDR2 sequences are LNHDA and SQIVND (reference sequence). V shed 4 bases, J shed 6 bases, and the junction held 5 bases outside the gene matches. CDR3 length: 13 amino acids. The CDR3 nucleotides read TGTGCCAGTAGTACTACGGACAGGGCCGAGCAGTACTTC. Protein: CASSTTDRAEQYF.

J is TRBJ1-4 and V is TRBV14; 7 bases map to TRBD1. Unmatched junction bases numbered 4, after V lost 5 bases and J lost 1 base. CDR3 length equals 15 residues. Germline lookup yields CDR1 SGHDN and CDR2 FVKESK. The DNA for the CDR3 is TGTGCCAGCAGCAACTACAGGGGAACTAATGAAAAACTGTTTTTT. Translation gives CASSNYRGTNEKLFF.

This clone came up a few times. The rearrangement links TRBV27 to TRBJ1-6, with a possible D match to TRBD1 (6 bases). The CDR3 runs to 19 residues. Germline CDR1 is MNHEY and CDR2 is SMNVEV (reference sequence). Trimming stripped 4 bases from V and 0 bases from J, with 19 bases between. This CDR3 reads CASSSQGSGLSSYNSPLHF. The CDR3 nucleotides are TGTGCCAGCAGTTCTCAGGGGTCGGGTCTTAGCTCCTATAATTCACCCCTCCACTTT.

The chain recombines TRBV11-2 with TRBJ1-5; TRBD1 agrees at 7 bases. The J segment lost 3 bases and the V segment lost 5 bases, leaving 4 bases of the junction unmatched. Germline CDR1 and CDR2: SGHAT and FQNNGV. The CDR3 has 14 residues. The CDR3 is CASSMDRYNQPQHF. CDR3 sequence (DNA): TGTGCCAGCAGCATGGACAGGTACAATCAGCCCCAGCATTTT.

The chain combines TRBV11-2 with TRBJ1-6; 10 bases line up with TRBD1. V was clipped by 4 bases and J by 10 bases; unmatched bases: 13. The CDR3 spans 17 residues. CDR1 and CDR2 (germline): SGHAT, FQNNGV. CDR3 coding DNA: TGTGCCAGCAGCTCTCTGACAGGGGGCGTCTTCGGGTCACCCCTCCACTTT. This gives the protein CASSSLTGGVFGSPLHF.

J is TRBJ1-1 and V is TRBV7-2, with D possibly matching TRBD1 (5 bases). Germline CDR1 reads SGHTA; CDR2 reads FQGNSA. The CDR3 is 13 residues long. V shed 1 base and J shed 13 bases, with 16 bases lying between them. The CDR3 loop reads CASSLDLGQANFF. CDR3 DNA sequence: TGTGCCAGCAGCTTAGATCTGGGGCAGGCCAATTTCTTT.

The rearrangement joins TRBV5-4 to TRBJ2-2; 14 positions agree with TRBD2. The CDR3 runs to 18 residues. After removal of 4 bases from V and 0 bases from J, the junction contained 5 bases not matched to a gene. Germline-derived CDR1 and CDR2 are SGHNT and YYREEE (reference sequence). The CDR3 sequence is CASSLGTSGGPNTGELFF. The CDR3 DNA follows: TGTGCCAGCAGCCTAGGGACTAGCGGGGGTCCGAACACCGGGGAGCTGTTTTTT.

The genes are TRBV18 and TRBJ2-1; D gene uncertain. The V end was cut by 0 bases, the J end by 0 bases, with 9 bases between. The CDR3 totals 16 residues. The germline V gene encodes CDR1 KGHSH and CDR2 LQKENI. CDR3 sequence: CASSPPGQISYNEQFF. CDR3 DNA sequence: TGTGCCAGCTCACCACCCGGCCAGATCTCCTACAATGAGCAGTTCTTC.

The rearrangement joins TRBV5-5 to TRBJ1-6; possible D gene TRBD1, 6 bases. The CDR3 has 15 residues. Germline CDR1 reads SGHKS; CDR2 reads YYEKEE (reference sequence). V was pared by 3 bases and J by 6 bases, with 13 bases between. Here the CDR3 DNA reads TGTGCCAGCAGCTCTCCCGACAGGTTTAATTCACCCCTCCACTTT. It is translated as CASSSPDRFNSPLHF.

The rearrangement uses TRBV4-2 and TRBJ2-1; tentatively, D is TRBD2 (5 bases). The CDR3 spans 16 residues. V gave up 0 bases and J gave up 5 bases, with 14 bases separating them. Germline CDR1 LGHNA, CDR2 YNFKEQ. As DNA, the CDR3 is TGTGCCAGCAGCCAAGATCCCGGCGGACTTAACAATGAGCAGTTCTTC. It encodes CASSQDPGGLNNEQFF.

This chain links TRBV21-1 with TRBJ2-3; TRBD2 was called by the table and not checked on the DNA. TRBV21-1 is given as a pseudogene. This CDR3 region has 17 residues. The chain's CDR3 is CASSFPGGPGGTDTQYF. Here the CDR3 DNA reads TGTGCCAGCAGCTTCCCGGGTGGGCCGGGGGGCACAGATACGCAGTATTTT.

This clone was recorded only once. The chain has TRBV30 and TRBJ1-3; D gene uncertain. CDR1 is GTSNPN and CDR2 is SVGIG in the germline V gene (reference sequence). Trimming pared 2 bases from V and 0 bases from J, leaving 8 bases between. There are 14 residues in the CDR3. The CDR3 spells CAWSLRPSGNTIYF. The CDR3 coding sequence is TGTGCCTGGAGTCTTCGACCCTCTGGAAACACCATATATTTT.

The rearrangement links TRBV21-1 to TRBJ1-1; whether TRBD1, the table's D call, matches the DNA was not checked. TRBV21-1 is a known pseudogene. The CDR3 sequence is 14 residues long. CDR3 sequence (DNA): TGTGCCAGCAGCAACCCAGGGGAATACACTGAAGCTTTCTTT. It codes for CASSNPGEYTEAFF.

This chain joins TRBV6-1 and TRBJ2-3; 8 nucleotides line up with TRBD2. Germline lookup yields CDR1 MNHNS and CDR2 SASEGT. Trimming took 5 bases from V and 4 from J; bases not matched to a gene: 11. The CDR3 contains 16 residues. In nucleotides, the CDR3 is TGTGCCAGCAGTAAAGGACTAGCCCATAGGGCAGATACGCAGTATTTT. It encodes CASSKGLAHRADTQYF.

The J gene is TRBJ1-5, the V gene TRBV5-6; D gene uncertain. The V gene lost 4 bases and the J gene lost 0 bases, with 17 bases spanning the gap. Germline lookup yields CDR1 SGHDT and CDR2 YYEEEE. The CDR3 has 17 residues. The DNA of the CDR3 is TGTGCCAGCAGCCGGGGTCGGGGAGCTTATAGCAATCAGCCCCAGCATTTT. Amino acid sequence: CASSRGRGAYSNQPQHF.

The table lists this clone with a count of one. The CDR3 sequence: CASFRDRVNTEAFF. For the CDR3, the DNA is TGTGCCAGCTTCCGCGACAGAGTGAACACTGAAGCTTTCTTT. The chain employs TRBV6-1 and TRBJ1-1, with a possible D match to TRBD1 (5 bases). V was pared by 8 bases and J by 0 bases, with 13 bases between. The CDR3 has 14 amino acids. Germline CDR1 reads MNHNS; CDR2 reads SASEGT.

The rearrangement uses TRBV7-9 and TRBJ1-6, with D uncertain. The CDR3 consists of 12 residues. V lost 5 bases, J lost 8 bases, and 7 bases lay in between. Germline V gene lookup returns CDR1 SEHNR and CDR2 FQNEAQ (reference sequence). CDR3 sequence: CASSVKDSPLHF. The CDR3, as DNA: TGTGCCAGCAGCGTTAAGGATTCACCCCTCCACTTT.

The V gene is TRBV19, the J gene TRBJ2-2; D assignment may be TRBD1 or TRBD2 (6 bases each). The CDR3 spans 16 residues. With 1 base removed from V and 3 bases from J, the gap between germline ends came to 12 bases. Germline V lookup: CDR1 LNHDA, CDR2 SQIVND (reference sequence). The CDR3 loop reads CASSIVGGRDTGELFF. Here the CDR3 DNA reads TGTGCCAGTAGTATAGTCGGGGGCAGAGACACCGGGGAGCTGTTTTTT.